This TCR beta chain was observed in a study of blood T cell repertoires in COVID-19. The length of the CDR3 is 15 residues. V was clipped by 0 bases and J by 0 bases, with 8 bases between them. The germline V gene has CDR1 LGHDT and CDR2 YNNKEL (reference sequence). The assay was immunoSEQ multiplex PCR, and TCRdb's table has in-frame clones only and misses some. The table includes 200,000 to 300,000 clones, around 86% detected once. The age range of participants was about 18 to 89 years, with residence in about two dozen US areas. This clonotype was obtained from a woman in her thirties or forties with acute COVID-19. The chain joins TRBV3-1 (or the pseudogene TRBV3-2) to TRBJ1-1; D is possibly TRBD1 (6 bases). The specimen was PBMCs or T cells enriched from blood (not recorded which). DNA of the CDR3: TGTGCCAGCAGCCAAGACCCAGGGGTGAACACTGAAGCTTTCTTT. As protein: CASSQDPGVNTEAFF.